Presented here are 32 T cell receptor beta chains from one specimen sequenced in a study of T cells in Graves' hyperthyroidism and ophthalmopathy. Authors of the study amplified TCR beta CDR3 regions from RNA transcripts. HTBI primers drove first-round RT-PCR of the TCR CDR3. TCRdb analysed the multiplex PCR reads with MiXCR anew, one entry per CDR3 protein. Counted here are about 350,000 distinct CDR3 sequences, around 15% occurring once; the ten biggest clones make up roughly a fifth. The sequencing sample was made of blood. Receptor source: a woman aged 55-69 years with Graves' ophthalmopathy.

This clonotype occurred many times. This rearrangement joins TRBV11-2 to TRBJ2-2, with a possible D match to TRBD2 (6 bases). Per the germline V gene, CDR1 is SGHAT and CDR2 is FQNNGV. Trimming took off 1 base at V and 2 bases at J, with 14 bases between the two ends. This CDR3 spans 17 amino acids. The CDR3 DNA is TGTGCCAGCAGCTTAGGAACCCTAGCGTTTAACACCGGGGAGCTGTTTTTT. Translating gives CASSLGTLAFNTGELFF.

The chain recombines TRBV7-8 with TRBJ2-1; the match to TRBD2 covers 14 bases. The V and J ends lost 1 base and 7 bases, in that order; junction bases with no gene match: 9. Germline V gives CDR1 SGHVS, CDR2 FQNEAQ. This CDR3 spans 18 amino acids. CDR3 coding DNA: TGTGCCAGCAGCTTAGAAGGAAGAGGACTAGCGGGAGGAAATGAGCAGTTCTTC. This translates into CASSLEGRGLAGGNEQFF.

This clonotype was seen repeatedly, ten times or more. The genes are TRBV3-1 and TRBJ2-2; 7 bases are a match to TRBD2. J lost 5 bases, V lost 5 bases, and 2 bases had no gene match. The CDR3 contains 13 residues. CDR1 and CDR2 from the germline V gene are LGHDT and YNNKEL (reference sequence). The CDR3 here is CASSTRGTGELFF. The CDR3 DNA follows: TGTGCCAGCAGCACGCGGGGGACCGGGGAGCTGTTTTTT.

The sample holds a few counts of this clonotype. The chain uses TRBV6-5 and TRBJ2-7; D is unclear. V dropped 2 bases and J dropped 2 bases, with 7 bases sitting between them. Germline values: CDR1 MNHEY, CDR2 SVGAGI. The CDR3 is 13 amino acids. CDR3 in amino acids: CASSYDGTYEQYF. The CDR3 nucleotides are TGTGCCAGCAGTTACGACGGAACCTACGAGCAGTACTTC.

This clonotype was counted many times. CDR3 in amino acids: CSARVGISSYNEQFF. CDR3 nucleotide sequence: TGCAGTGCTAGAGTAGGAATTAGCAGTTACAATGAGCAGTTCTTC. This sequence joins TRBV20-1 and TRBJ2-1, with no clear D. This CDR3 contains 15 residues. The germline V and J ends were trimmed by 1 base and 4 bases, with 14 bases remaining between them. From germline, CDR1 is DFQATT and CDR2 SNEGSKA (reference sequence).

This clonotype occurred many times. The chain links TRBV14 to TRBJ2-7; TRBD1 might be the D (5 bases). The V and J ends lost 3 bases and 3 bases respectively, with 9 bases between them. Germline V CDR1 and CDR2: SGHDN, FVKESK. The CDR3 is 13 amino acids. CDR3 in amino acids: CASSHGAYYEQYF. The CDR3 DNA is TGTGCCAGCAGCCATGGGGCTTACTACGAGCAGTACTTC.

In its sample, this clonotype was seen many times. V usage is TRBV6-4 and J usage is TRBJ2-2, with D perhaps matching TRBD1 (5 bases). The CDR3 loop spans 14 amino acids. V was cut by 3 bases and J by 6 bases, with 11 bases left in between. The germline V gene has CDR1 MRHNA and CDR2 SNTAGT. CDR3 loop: CASSDLPGSGELFF. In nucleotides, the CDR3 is TGTGCCAGCAGTGATCTTCCAGGGTCCGGGGAGCTGTTTTTT.

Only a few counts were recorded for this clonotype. This CDR3 is CASSVVAGGPGSYNEQFF. CDR3 in DNA: TGTGCCAGCAGCGTAGTAGCGGGAGGGCCCGGGAGTTACAATGAGCAGTTCTTC. This chain links TRBV9 with TRBJ2-1, with 11 bases fitting TRBD2. Trimming removed 0 bases from V and 4 bases from J; junction bases left unmatched: 9. Germline V lookup: CDR1 SGDLS, CDR2 YYNGEE. The length of the CDR3 is 18 residues. Drawing the rest from reference TRBV9 and TRBJ2-1, the complete variable domain is DSGVTQTPKHLITATGQRVTLRCSPRSGDLSVYWYQQSLDQGLQFLIQYYNGEERAKGNILERFSAQQFPDLHSELNLSSLELGDSALYFCASSVVAGGPGSYNEQFFGPGTRLTVL.

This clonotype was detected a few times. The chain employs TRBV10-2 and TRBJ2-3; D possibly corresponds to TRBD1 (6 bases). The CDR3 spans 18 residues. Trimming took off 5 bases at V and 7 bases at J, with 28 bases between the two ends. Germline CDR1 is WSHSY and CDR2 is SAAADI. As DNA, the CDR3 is TGCGCCAGCAGTCACCCGGGGCAGGGGACCAGCCCTCTAAATACGCAGTATTTT. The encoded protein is CASSHPGQGTSPLNTQYF.

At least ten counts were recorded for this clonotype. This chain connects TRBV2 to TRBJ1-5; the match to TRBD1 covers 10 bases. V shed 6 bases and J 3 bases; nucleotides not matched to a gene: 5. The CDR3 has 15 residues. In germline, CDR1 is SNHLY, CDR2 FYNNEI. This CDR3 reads CASRGQGIANQPQHF. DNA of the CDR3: TGTGCCAGCAGGGGACAGGGGATCGCCAATCAGCCCCAGCATTTT.

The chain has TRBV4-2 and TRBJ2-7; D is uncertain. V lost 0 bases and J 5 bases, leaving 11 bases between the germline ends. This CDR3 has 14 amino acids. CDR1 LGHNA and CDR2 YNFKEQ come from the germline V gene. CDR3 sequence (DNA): TGTGCCAGCAGCCAAGATAGGCAACTGAACGAGCAGTACTTC. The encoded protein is CASSQDRQLNEQYF.

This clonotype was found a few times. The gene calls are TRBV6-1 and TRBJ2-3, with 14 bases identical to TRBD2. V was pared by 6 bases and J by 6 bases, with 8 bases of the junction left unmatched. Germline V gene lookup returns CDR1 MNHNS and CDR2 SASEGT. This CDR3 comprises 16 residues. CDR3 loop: CASRKTGLAGVDTQYF. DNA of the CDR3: TGTGCCAGCAGAAAAACGGGACTAGCGGGAGTTGATACGCAGTATTTT.

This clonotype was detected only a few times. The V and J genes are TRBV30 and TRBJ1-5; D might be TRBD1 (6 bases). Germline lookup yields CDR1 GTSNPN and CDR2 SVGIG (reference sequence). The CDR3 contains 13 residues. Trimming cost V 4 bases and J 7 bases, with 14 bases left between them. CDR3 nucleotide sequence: TGTGCCTGGAATTTGGGGGCTGGACAGCCCCAGCATTTT. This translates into CAWNLGAGQPQHF.

In DNA, the CDR3 is TGCAGTGCTAGAGATTATCAGGCTAGCGCCTCCCAAGAGACCCAGTACTTC. Protein: CSARDYQASASQETQYF. The chain combines TRBV20-1 with TRBJ2-5, with D possibly matching TRBD2 (6 bases). The germline V and J ends were trimmed by 0 bases and 1 base, with 18 bases remaining between them. Germline V lookup: CDR1 DFQATT, CDR2 SNEGSKA (reference sequence). The length of the CDR3 is 17 residues.

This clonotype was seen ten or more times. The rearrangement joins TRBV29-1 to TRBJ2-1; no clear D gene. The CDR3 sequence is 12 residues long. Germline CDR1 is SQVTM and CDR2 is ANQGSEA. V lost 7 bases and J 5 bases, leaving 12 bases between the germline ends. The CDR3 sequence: CSGAPTDNEQFF. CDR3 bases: TGCAGCGGGGCACCAACCGACAATGAGCAGTTCTTC.

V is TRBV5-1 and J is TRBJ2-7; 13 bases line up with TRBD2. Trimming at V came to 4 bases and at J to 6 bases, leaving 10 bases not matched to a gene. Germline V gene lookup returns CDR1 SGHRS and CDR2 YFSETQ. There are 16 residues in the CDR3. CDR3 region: CASSRGTSGVRGEQYF. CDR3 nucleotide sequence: TGCGCCAGCAGCCGGGGGACTAGCGGGGTCCGTGGCGAGCAGTACTTC.

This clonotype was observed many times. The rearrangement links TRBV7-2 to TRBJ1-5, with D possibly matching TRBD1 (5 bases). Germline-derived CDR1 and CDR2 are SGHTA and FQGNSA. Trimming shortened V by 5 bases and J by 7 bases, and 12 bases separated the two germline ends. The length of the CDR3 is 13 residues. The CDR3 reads CASSTQGEQPQHF. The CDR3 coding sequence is TGTGCCAGCAGCACCCAGGGTGAACAGCCCCAGCATTTT.

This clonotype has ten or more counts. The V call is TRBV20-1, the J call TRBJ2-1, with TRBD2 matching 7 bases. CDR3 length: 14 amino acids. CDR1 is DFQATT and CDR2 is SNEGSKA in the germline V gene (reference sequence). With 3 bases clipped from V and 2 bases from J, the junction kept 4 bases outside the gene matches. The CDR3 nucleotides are TGCAGTGCTAGGGGCGGGAGTACCTACAATGAGCAGTTCTTC. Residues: CSARGGSTYNEQFF.

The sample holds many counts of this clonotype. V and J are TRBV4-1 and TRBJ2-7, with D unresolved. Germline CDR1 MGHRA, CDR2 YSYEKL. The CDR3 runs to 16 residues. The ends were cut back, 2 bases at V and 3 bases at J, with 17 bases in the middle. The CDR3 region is CASSQILSTRIYEQYF. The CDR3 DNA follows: TGCGCCAGCAGCCAAATACTATCCACTCGTATCTACGAGCAGTACTTC.

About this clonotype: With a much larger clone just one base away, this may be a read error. CDR3 region: CASRPPSGRAPGELVF. CDR3 DNA sequence: TGTGCCAGCAGGCCCCCTAGCGGGAGGGCCCCCGGGGAGCTGGTTTTT. This rearrangement joins TRBV28 to TRBJ2-2; 12 bases are shared with TRBD2. Per germline, CDR1 MDHEN and CDR2 SYDVKM. This CDR3 region has 16 residues.

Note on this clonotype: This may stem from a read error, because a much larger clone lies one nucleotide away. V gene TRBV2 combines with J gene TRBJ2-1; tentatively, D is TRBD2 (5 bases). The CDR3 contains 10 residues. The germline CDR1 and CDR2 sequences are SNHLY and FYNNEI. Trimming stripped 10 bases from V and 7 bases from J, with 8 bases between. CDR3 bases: TGTGCCACGTGGGAGAATGAGCAGTTCTTC. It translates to CATWENEQFF.

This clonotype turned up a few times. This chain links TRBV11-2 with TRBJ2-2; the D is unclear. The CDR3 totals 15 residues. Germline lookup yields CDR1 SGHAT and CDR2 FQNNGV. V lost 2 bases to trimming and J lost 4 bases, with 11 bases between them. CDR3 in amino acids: CASSLKPASTGELFF. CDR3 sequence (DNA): TGTGCCAGCAGCTTAAAACCAGCCAGCACCGGGGAGCTGTTTTTT.

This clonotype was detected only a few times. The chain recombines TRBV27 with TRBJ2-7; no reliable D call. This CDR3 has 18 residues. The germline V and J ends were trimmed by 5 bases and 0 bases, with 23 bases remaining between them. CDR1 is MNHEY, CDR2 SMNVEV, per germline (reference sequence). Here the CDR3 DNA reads TGTGCCAGCAGTCCCCCCCGGGTCGGCCTTTTAAGCTCCTACGAGCAGTACTTC. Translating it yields CASSPPRVGLLSSYEQYF.

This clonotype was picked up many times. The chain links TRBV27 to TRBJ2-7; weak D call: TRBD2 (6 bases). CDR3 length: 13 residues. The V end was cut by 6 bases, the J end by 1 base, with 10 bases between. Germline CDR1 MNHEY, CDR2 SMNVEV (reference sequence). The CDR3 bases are TGTGCCAGCAGAGAGCTAGCGTCCTACGAGCAGTACTTC. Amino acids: CASRELASYEQYF.

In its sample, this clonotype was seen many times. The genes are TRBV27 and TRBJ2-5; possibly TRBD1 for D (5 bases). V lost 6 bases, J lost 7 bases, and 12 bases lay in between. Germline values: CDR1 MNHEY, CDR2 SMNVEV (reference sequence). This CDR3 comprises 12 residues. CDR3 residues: CASSSGLGTQYF. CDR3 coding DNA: TGTGCCAGCAGCTCAGGGTTGGGGACCCAGTACTTC.

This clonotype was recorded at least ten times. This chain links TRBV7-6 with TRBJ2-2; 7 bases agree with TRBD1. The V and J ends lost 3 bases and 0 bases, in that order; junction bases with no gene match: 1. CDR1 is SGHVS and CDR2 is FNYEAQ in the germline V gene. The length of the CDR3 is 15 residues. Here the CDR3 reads CASSFDRANTGELFF. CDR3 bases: TGTGCCAGCAGCTTCGACAGGGCGAACACCGGGGAGCTGTTTTTT. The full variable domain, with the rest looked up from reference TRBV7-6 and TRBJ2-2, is GAGVSQSPRYKVTKRGQDVALRCDPISGHVSLYWYRQALGQGPEFLTYFNYEAQQDKSGLPNDRFSAERPEGSISTLTIQRTEQRDSAMYRCASSFDRANTGELFFGEGSRLTVL.

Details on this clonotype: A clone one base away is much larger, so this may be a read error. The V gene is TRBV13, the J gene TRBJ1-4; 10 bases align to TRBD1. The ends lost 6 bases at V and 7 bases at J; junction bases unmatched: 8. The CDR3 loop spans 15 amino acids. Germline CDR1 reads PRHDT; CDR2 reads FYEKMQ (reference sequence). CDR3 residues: CASSYSGQGREKLFF. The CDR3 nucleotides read TGTGCCAGCAGTTACTCGGGACAGGGGCGTGAAAAACTGTTTTTT.

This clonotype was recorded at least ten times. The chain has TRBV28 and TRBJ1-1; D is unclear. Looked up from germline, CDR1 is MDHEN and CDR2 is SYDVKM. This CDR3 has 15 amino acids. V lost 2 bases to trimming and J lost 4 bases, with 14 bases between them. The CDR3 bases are TGTGCCAGCAGTTTAGTTGGGGTTACGACCACTGAAGCTTTCTTT. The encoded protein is CASSLVGVTTTEAFF.

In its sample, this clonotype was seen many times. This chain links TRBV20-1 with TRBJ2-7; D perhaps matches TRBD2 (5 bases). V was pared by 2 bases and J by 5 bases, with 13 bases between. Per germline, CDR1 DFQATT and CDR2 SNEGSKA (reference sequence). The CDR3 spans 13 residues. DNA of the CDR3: TGCAGTGCTAGAAACCCTCCCGGGGACGAGCAGTACTTC. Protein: CSARNPPGDEQYF.

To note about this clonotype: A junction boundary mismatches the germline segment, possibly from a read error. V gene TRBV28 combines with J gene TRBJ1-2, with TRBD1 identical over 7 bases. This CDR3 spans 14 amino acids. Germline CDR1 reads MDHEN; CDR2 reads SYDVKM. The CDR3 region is CASRLQGPNYDYTF. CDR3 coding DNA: TGTGCCAGCAGACTACAGGGGCCGAACTATGACTACACCTTC.

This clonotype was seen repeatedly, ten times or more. In DNA, the CDR3 is TGTGCCATCCAAGGGGGGGGCAACAATCAGCCCCAGCATTTT. Its translation is CAIQGGGNNQPQHF. The rearrangement joins TRBV28 to TRBJ1-5; TRBD1 is a possible D gene (6 bases). Trimming shortened V by 10 bases and J by 3 bases, and 16 bases separated the two germline ends. CDR3 size: 14 residues. Germline lookup yields CDR1 MDHEN and CDR2 SYDVKM.

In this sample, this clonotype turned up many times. The CDR3 protein is CASSVSGDQETQYF. DNA for the CDR3: TGCGCCAGCAGCGTCTCAGGGGATCAAGAGACCCAGTACTTC. V is TRBV5-1 and J is TRBJ2-5, with D perhaps TRBD1 (6 bases). V lost 4 bases and J 2 bases, leaving 12 bases between the germline ends. The CDR3 runs 14 residues. Germline V gives CDR1 SGHRS, CDR2 YFSETQ.